This T cell receptor beta chain was captured by sequencing in a study of cytomegalovirus exposure and HLA in healthy donors. Overall study findings and caveats: It was taken for granted in presence/absence analyses that sequencing depth across donors was roughly uniform. It emerged from a later analysis that several of the most significant clusters appeared to be linked to common viral pathogens. Previously analyzed data showed that most TCR beta V segments were productive at a frequency of about 90% or about 30%. Most likely, a cluster of highly shared sequence variants arose as a sequencing artifact.

Looked up from germline, CDR1 is GTSNPN and CDR2 is SVGIG (reference sequence). The CDR3 runs to 14 residues. V shed 4 bases and J 4 bases; nucleotides not matched to a gene: 9. In the PCR, 60 Vbeta and 13 Jbeta primers were used. The table came from immunoSEQ multiplex PCR; TCRdb's copy has only in-frame clones and leaves some out. The sample contains 80,000 or so clones, 55% to 85% of which appear only once. As regards this clone: Antigen unknown.

Specimen: PBMCs. J is TRBJ2-7 and V is TRBV30, with 8 bases matching TRBD1. The receptor was isolated from a woman aged 35 to 49 in good health and CMV-seropositive. The CDR3 sequence is CAWIQGAPVYEQYF. The CDR3 DNA reads as TGTGCCTGGATCCAGGGGGCACCCGTTTACGAGCAGTACTTC.